This T cell receptor beta chain was found in a study of identical twins. Points from the study as a whole: The more abundant beta clonotypes in cord blood had fewer insertions, and memory repertoires did not show this. Twin sharing of out-of-frame TCR alpha was underestimated by models in monozygotic pairs. Researchers caution that invariant MAIT and iNKT cells could partly confound zero-insertion analyses.

TCRdb analysed the 5' RACE reads with MiXCR anew, one entry per CDR3 protein. The sample records hundreds of thousands of distinct CDR3 sequences, over 9% being singletons. In the case of this clonotype: Antigen specificity is unknown. An end of the junction differs from the germline gene, which may be a read error.

The CDR3 loop spans 14 amino acids. Germline CDR1 and CDR2: MDHEN and SYDVKM. Separately, the same data were catalogued under a study of yellow fever vaccine responses in identical twins.

The chain carries TRBV28 and TRBJ1-5; D is perhaps TRBD1 (6 bases). The receptor's source is a woman in her late teens or twenties in good health. Material for sequencing was PBMCs. The CDR3 coding sequence is TGTGCCAGCAATTTAGGGGGGGGGGGTCAGCCCCAGCATTTT. It specifies CASNLGGGGQPQHF.